This T cell receptor beta chain is drawn from a study of identical twins. V gave up 8 bases and J gave up 1 base; unmatched junction bases: 3. This CDR3 comprises 13 residues. Unique molecular identifiers were present on cDNA, and template switching added a universal primer site. TCRdb itself ran the 5' RACE reads through MiXCR, one entry per CDR3 protein. This sample has just under 550,000 distinct CDR3 sequences; around 15% occur once, and the top ten carry roughly 0.44%. This clonotype showed up many times. The same sample was also studied in work on yellow fever vaccine responses in identical twins.

The genes are TRBV12-3 or TRBV12-4 and TRBJ1-1; 8 nucleotides line up with TRBD1. The sequencing sample was made of CD4+ T cells sorted from blood. The receptor's source is a woman aged 18 to 35 in good health. The CDR3 protein is CASVDRGNTEAFF. In DNA form, the CDR3 reads TGTGCCAGCGTTGACAGGGGGAACACTGAAGCTTTCTTT.